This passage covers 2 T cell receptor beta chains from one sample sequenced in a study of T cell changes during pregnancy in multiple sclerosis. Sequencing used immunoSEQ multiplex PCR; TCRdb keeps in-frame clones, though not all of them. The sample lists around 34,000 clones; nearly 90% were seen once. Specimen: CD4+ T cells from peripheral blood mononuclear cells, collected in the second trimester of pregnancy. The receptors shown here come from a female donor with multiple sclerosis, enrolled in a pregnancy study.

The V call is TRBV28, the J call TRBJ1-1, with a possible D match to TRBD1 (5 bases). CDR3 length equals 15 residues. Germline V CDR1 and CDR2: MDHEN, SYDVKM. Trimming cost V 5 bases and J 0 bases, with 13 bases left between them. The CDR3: CASSTGHSMNTEAFF. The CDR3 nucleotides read TGTGCCAGCAGTACCGGACATTCTATGAACACTGAAGCTTTCTTT.

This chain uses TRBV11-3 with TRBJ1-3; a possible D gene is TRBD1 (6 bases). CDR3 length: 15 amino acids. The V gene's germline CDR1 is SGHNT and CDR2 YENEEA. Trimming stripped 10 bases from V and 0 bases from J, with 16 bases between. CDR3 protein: CAISPTGPSGNTIYF. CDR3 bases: TGTGCCATCTCCCCGACAGGTCCCTCTGGAAACACCATATATTTT.